The subject of this entry is one TCR beta chain. The entry originates in a study of blood T cell repertoires in COVID-19. The V gene lost 5 bases and the J gene lost 0 bases, with 19 bases spanning the gap. Germline CDR1 SGHAT, CDR2 FQNNGV. This CDR3 has 17 amino acids. Original methodology: Quantification of nucleated cells was approximated via reference gene primer amplification. Some clones are missing from TCRdb's copy, which holds only in-frame ones; the method was immunoSEQ multiplex PCR. The V and J calls and clone size were taken over from that table, and D and trimming were inferred from the DNA. The sample lists under 250,000 clones; around 80% were seen once.

This chain uses TRBV11-2 with TRBJ1-2; the D gene is possibly TRBD1 (6 bases). The sample consisted of peripheral blood. This sequence originates from a man aged 50 to 59 with active or convalescent COVID-19. The DNA of the CDR3 is TGTGCCAGCAGCCCAAGGGGGGTCGGGGGGACTAACTATGGCTACACCTTC. Protein sequence: CASSPRGVGGTNYGYTF.